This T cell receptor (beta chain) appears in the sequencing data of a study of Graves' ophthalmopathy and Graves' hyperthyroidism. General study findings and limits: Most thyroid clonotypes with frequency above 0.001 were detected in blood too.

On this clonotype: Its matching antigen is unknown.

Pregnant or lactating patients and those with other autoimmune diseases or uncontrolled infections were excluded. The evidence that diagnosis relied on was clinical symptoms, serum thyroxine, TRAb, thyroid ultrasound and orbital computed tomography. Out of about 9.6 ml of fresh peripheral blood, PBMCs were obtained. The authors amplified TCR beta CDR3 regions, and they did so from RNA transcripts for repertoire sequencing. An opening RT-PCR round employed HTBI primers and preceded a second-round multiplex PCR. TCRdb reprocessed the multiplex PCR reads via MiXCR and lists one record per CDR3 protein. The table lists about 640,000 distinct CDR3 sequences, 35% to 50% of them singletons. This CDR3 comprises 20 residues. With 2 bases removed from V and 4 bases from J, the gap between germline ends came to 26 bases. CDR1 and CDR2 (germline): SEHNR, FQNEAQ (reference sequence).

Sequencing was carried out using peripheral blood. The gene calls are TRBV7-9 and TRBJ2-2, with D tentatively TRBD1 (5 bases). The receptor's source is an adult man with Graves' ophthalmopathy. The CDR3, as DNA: TGTGCCAGCAGCTTAAAGACAGCCTACGGCCCTTCAGATGGCACCGGGGAGCTGTTTTTT. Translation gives CASSLKTAYGPSDGTGELFF. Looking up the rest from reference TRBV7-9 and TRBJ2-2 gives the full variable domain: DTGVSQNPRHKITKRGQNVTFRCDPISEHNRLYWYRQTLGQGPEFLTYFQNEAQLEKSRLLSDRFSAERPKGSFSTLEIQRTEQGDSAMYLCASSLKTAYGPSDGTGELFFGEGSRLTVL.